These T cell receptor beta chains were read from a single sample in a study of CD8+ T cells in alopecia areata. Clones were read by immunoSEQ multiplex PCR, and TCRdb kept only the in-frame ones, dropping some. Here the sample spans some 150,000 clones, 50% to 75% being singletons. The starting material was CD4+ T cells sorted from blood, obtained at approximately week 61, from a patient treated with tofacitinib. The receptor source for this set is a human donor with alopecia areata. The CDR3 runs from the conserved cysteine through the conserved F or W. D genes are given only for firm matches. The listing skips clone size in some rows; elsewhere it reads once, few, many or a size class.

CDR3	DNA	size	J	D	V
CASSLAVGGADTQYF	TGTGCCAGCAGCTTAGCGGTCGGGGGAGCAGATACGCAGTATTTT	NA	TRBJ2-3	NA	TRBV7-2
CASSDPRTGPYGYTF	TGTGCCAGCAGCGACCCACGGACAGGGCCCTATGGCTACACCTTC	NA	TRBJ1-2	TRBD1	TRBV6-5
CASSLLGYNEQFF	TGTGCCAGCAGCTTACTCGGCTACAATGAGCAGTTCTTC	NA	TRBJ2-1	NA	TRBV7-9
CASSFQGGSEETQYF	TGTGCCAGCAGCTTTCAGGGTGGCTCTGAAGAGACCCAGTACTTC	once	TRBJ2-5	NA	TRBV7-2
CASSQAGGADTQYF	TGTGCCAGCAGCCAAGCTGGGGGGGCAGATACGCAGTATTTT	few	TRBJ2-3	TRBD2	TRBV4-2
CASSQDYSYNEQFF	TGTGCCAGCAGCCAGGACTACTCCTACAATGAGCAGTTCTTC	NA	TRBJ2-1	NA	TRBV7-3
CATSREQTGYLSVPEAFF	TGTGCCACCAGCAGAGAGCAGACAGGCTACTTATCCGTTCCTGAAGCTTTCTTT	NA	TRBJ1-1	NA	TRBV15
CASSPRQGIYEQYF	TGCGCCAGCAGTCCCCGGCAGGGGATCTACGAGCAGTACTTC	NA	TRBJ2-7	NA	TRBV23-1
CASSSTGQTNTEAFF	TGCGCCAGCAGCTCGACGGGTCAAACGAACACTGAAGCTTTCTTT	NA	TRBJ1-1	NA	TRBV5-1
CAWSLGVAYNEQFF	TGTGCCTGGAGCCTAGGGGTGGCATACAATGAGCAGTTCTTC	NA	TRBJ2-1	NA	TRBV30
CASSLPGQYNEQFF	TGTGCCAGCAGTTTACCGGGACAGTACAATGAGCAGTTCTTC	NA	TRBJ2-1	TRBD1	TRBV6-6
CASSVAGDHSPLHF	TGTGCCAGCAGCGTAGCGGGGGATCATTCACCCCTCCACTTT	NA	TRBJ1-6	NA	TRBV9
CASSLANPQGTEAFF	TGCGCCAGCAGCTTGGCTAATCCACAGGGAACTGAAGCTTTCTTT	NA	TRBJ1-1	NA	TRBV5-1
CATSRDIRGPDTQYF	TGTGCCACCAGCAGAGATATCAGGGGCCCAGATACGCAGTATTTT	few	TRBJ2-3	NA	TRBV15
CASSSRNNEKLFF	TGTGCCAGCAGCTCTCGGAATAATGAAAAACTGTTTTTT	few	TRBJ1-4	NA	TRBV9
CASSGTGGHQPQHF	TGTGCCAGCAGTGGGACAGGGGGTCATCAGCCCCAGCATTTT	NA	TRBJ1-5	TRBD1	TRBV25-1
CASSAYSGGAPDTQYF	TGTGCCAGTAGTGCTTATAGCGGGGGGGCCCCAGATACGCAGTATTTT	NA	TRBJ2-3	TRBD2	TRBV19
CASSPDRDQPQHF	TGTGCCAGCTCACCCGACAGAGATCAGCCCCAGCATTTT	few	TRBJ1-5	NA	TRBV18
CASSPGTSGELFF	TGTGCCAGCAGCCCAGGGACCTCCGGGGAGCTGTTTTTT	once	TRBJ2-2	NA	TRBV11-1
CASSEGPGDKQYF	TGCGCCAGCAGCGAGGGGCCGGGTGACAAGCAGTACTTC	NA	TRBJ2-7	NA	TRBV5-1
CASFSGSPPAYNEQFF	TGTGCCAGCTTTAGCGGGTCCCCCCCCGCCTACAATGAGCAGTTCTTC	NA	TRBJ2-1	TRBD2	TRBV5-4
CASSEIEDTQYF	TGTGCCAGCAGTGAAATCGAAGATACGCAGTATTTT	few	TRBJ2-3	NA	TRBV2